What follows describes a single TCR beta chain. The antigen remains undetermined. The sample is drawn from a study of cytomegalovirus exposure and HLA in healthy donors. The study ran its PCR with 60 Vbeta and 13 Jbeta primers. Per the authors' pipeline: As a later analysis found, there were 82 million or so unique TCR beta chains, of which roughly 11 million were shared. Assay used: immunoSEQ multiplex PCR; TCRdb lists only in-frame clones, some missing. From that table come the V and J calls and clone size; the DNA was used to work out D and trimming. This table holds 200,000 to 300,000 clones, roughly 81% found once. There are 13 residues in the CDR3. The germline V gene has CDR1 SGHRS and CDR2 YFSETQ. Trimming pared 0 bases from V and 3 bases from J, leaving 3 bases between. Study-wide findings and caveats: The study carried out a later analysis of TCR beta sequences. It associated 16,951 of them with specific HLA alleles at a false discovery rate of 0.05.

Sequencing used PBMCs. J is TRBJ2-2 and V is TRBV5-1; unclear D gene. The TCR comes from a middle-aged woman in good health and CMV-seropositive. The CDR3, as DNA: TGCGCCAGCAGCTTGGCGGACACCGGGGAGCTGTTTTTT. Residues: CASSLADTGELFF.